These T cell receptor beta chains were read from a single sample in a study of T-cell memory formation after mild COVID-19. TCRdb passed the 5' RACE reads through MiXCR, listing each CDR3 protein once. The data show about 560,000 distinct CDR3 sequences, with around 15% seen just once and around 7.8% held by the top ten. Sequencing used PBMCs or a T cell subset sorted from them (not recorded which). All receptors come from an adult woman who had mild COVID-19 (a few samples of this study predate the infection). Cell type and time point are not known. Each CDR3 is given with its conserved first and last residue. A D gene is named only where the DNA matches it firmly. A row's size may be missing; if present it is once, few, many or a size class.

clone_size: few; v_call: TRBV7-3; d_call: .; j_call: TRBJ2-1; cdr3_aa: CASSLEGPVYNEQFF; cdr3_nt: TGTGCCAGCAGCTTAGAGGGCCCAGTTTACAATGAGCAGTTCTTC
clone_size: few; v_call: TRBV12-3/TRBV12-4; d_call: .; j_call: TRBJ1-1; cdr3_aa: CASRPSWFTEAFF; cdr3_nt: TGTGCCAGCAGGCCCTCGTGGTTCACTGAAGCTTTCTTT
clone_size: many; v_call: TRBV12-3/TRBV12-4; d_call: .; j_call: TRBJ2-3; cdr3_aa: CASSSAGDTQYF; cdr3_nt: TGTGCCAGCAGTTCCGCCGGAGATACGCAGTATTTT
clone_size: few; v_call: TRBV4-1; d_call: .; j_call: TRBJ1-2; cdr3_aa: CASSQDAGRGGTPNYGYTF; cdr3_nt: TGCGCCAGCAGCCAAGATGCGGGCAGGGGAGGGACTCCTAACTATGGCTACACCTTC
clone_size: .; v_call: TRBV5-1; d_call: .; j_call: TRBJ2-3; cdr3_aa: CASSLIPTGTSTDTQYF; cdr3_nt: TGCGCCAGCAGCTTGATACCCACAGGGACTAGCACAGATACGCAGTATTTT
clone_size: few; v_call: TRBV20-1; d_call: TRBD2; j_call: TRBJ2-3; cdr3_aa: CSARRLAGESDTQYF; cdr3_nt: TGCAGTGCTAGACGCCTAGCGGGGGAGTCAGATACGCAGTATTTT
clone_size: .; v_call: TRBV20-1; d_call: TRBD2; j_call: TRBJ2-1; cdr3_aa: CSARGREGQMYNEQFF; cdr3_nt: TGCAGTGCTAGAGGGCGGGAGGGCCAAATGTACAATGAGCAGTTCTTC
clone_size: .; v_call: TRBV6-2/TRBV6-3; d_call: .; j_call: TRBJ1-2; cdr3_aa: CASSDTGSSHYGYTF; cdr3_nt: TGTGCCAGCAGTGACACAGGGTCTTCGCACTATGGCTACACCTTC
clone_size: .; v_call: TRBV11-2; d_call: TRBD2; j_call: TRBJ2-3; cdr3_aa: CASSLDVTSGWTDTQYF; cdr3_nt: TGTGCCAGCAGCTTAGATGTAACTAGCGGGTGGACAGATACGCAGTATTTT
clone_size: few; v_call: TRBV24-1; d_call: TRBD2; j_call: TRBJ2-3; cdr3_aa: CATSDRTSGSTDTQYF; cdr3_nt: TGTGCCACCAGTGATCGGACTAGCGGTAGCACAGATACGCAGTATTTT
clone_size: few; v_call: TRBV9; d_call: .; j_call: TRBJ2-3; cdr3_aa: CASSASSYTQYF; cdr3_nt: TGTGCCAGCAGCGCCAGCTCATATACGCAGTATTTT
clone_size: .; v_call: TRBV6-5; d_call: .; j_call: TRBJ1-5; cdr3_aa: CASSYSGDSNQPQHF; cdr3_nt: TGTGCCAGCAGTTATAGCGGGGATAGCAATCAGCCCCAGCATTTT
clone_size: many; v_call: TRBV6-5; d_call: .; j_call: TRBJ2-3; cdr3_aa: CASRSSTDTQYF; cdr3_nt: TGTGCCAGCCGCTCCTCCACAGATACGCAGTATTTT
clone_size: .; v_call: TRBV6-5; d_call: .; j_call: TRBJ2-1; cdr3_aa: CASSYNPRQYNEQFF; cdr3_nt: TGTGCCAGCAGTTACAACCCTAGACAGTACAATGAGCAGTTCTTC
clone_size: few; v_call: TRBV24-1; d_call: .; j_call: TRBJ1-1; cdr3_aa: CATSDNAVNTEAFF; cdr3_nt: TGTGCCACCAGTGACAATGCAGTGAACACTGAAGCTTTCTTT
clone_size: .; v_call: TRBV15; d_call: TRBD2; j_call: TRBJ2-1; cdr3_aa: CATSTTGREQFF; cdr3_nt: TGTGCCACCAGTACAACCGGGAGGGAGCAGTTCTTC
clone_size: .; v_call: TRBV6-5; d_call: .; j_call: TRBJ1-1; cdr3_aa: CASLQGHKAFF; cdr3_nt: TGTGCCAGCTTACAGGGTCATAAAGCTTTCTTT
clone_size: .; v_call: TRBV7-2; d_call: .; j_call: TRBJ2-7; cdr3_aa: CASSLVGTNKQYF; cdr3_nt: TGTGCCAGCAGCTTAGTTGGGACCAACAAGCAGTACTTC
clone_size: few; v_call: TRBV12-3/TRBV12-4; d_call: .; j_call: TRBJ2-2; cdr3_aa: CASSLKLYTGELFF; cdr3_nt: TGTGCCAGCAGTTTGAAACTCTACACCGGGGAGCTGTTTTTT
clone_size: few; v_call: TRBV7-9; d_call: TRBD1; j_call: TRBJ1-5; cdr3_aa: CASTGTVNQPQHF; cdr3_nt: TGTGCCAGCACCGGGACAGTCAATCAGCCCCAGCATTTT
clone_size: few; v_call: TRBV6-1; d_call: .; j_call: TRBJ1-5; cdr3_aa: CASSGGPRPQHF; cdr3_nt: TGTGCCAGCAGTGGCGGACCTAGGCCCCAGCATTTT
clone_size: many; v_call: TRBV7-9; d_call: .; j_call: TRBJ2-3; cdr3_aa: CASSNPNEDTQYF; cdr3_nt: TGTGCCAGCAGCAACCCCAACGAGGATACGCAGTATTTT
clone_size: few; v_call: TRBV24-1; d_call: TRBD1; j_call: TRBJ2-7; cdr3_aa: CATSDHGRDRAYEQYF; cdr3_nt: TGTGCCACCAGTGATCATGGGCGGGACAGGGCCTACGAGCAGTACTTC
clone_size: .; v_call: TRBV7-9; d_call: .; j_call: TRBJ2-1; cdr3_aa: CASSLPDILAYNEQFF; cdr3_nt: TGTGCCAGCAGCTTACCCGACATTCTGGCGTACAATGAGCAGTTCTTC
clone_size: few; v_call: TRBV19; d_call: TRBD1; j_call: TRBJ1-5; cdr3_aa: CASSRPGQGINQPQHF; cdr3_nt: TGTGCCAGTAGCCGACCCGGACAGGGGATCAATCAGCCCCAGCATTTT
clone_size: .; v_call: TRBV6-5; d_call: .; j_call: TRBJ1-5; cdr3_aa: CASSPRQHNQPQHF; cdr3_nt: TGTGCCAGCAGCCCACGACAGCACAATCAGCCCCAGCATTTT
clone_size: few; v_call: TRBV24-1; d_call: TRBD1; j_call: TRBJ2-3; cdr3_aa: CATSDPFEDRGPDTQYF; cdr3_nt: TGTGCCACCAGTGATCCTTTTGAGGACAGGGGGCCAGATACGCAGTATTTT
clone_size: many; v_call: TRBV3-1; d_call: TRBD2; j_call: TRBJ2-3; cdr3_aa: CASSQDLTPAGGADTQYF; cdr3_nt: TGTGCCAGCAGCCAAGATTTGACACCGGCGGGAGGCGCAGATACGCAGTATTTT
clone_size: .; v_call: TRBV11-2; d_call: TRBD1; j_call: TRBJ1-2; cdr3_aa: CASSLEPGGSWGYTF; cdr3_nt: TGTGCCAGCAGCTTAGAACCAGGGGGGAGTTGGGGCTACACCTTC
clone_size: .; v_call: TRBV5-5; d_call: .; j_call: TRBJ2-5; cdr3_aa: CASSLKRLGGTPQETQYF; cdr3_nt: TGTGCCAGCAGCTTGAAGCGTTTAGGGGGGACCCCCCAAGAGACCCAGTACTTC
clone_size: few; v_call: TRBV5-5; d_call: TRBD1; j_call: TRBJ1-5; cdr3_aa: CASSPMGGDSSNQPQHF; cdr3_nt: TGTGCCAGCAGCCCTATGGGAGGGGACAGTAGCAATCAGCCCCAGCATTTT
clone_size: .; v_call: TRBV29-1; d_call: .; j_call: TRBJ1-1; cdr3_aa: CSVPTGSTEAFF; cdr3_nt: TGCAGCGTTCCCACAGGGTCCACTGAAGCTTTCTTT
clone_size: .; v_call: TRBV7-9; d_call: .; j_call: TRBJ2-5; cdr3_aa: CASSYAPGQGQETQYF; cdr3_nt: TGTGCCAGCAGCTATGCCCCGGGACAAGGACAAGAGACCCAGTACTTC
clone_size: .; v_call: TRBV4-1; d_call: .; j_call: TRBJ1-2; cdr3_aa: CASSQGPPGTGGGYTF; cdr3_nt: TGCGCCAGCAGCCAAGGACCCCCCGGTACGGGGGGTGGCTACACCTTC
clone_size: few; v_call: TRBV12-3/TRBV12-4; d_call: .; j_call: TRBJ1-1; cdr3_aa: CASSLDGRTEAFF; cdr3_nt: TGTGCCAGCAGTTTAGACGGCCGCACTGAAGCTTTCTTT
clone_size: many; v_call: TRBV7-9; d_call: .; j_call: TRBJ2-7; cdr3_aa: CASSLGLNYEQYF; cdr3_nt: TGTGCCAGCAGCTTAGGACTAAATTACGAGCAGTACTTC
clone_size: .; v_call: TRBV19; d_call: .; j_call: TRBJ1-5; cdr3_aa: CASSIAGIGNQPQHF; cdr3_nt: TGTGCCAGTAGTATAGCGGGGATCGGCAATCAGCCCCAGCATTTT
clone_size: .; v_call: TRBV30; d_call: .; j_call: TRBJ1-6; cdr3_aa: CAWSKGSESPLHF; cdr3_nt: TGTGCCTGGAGCAAAGGGTCAGAGTCACCCCTCCACTTT
clone_size: .; v_call: TRBV11-1; d_call: .; j_call: TRBJ1-1; cdr3_aa: CASTVLGAGNTEAFF; cdr3_nt: TGTGCCAGCACCGTATTAGGGGCGGGGAACACTGAAGCTTTCTTT
clone_size: many; v_call: TRBV5-4; d_call: .; j_call: TRBJ1-1; cdr3_aa: CASSWGRAESTEAFF; cdr3_nt: TGTGCCAGCAGCTGGGGACGGGCGGAGTCCACTGAAGCTTTCTTT
clone_size: many; v_call: TRBV18; d_call: .; j_call: TRBJ2-1; cdr3_aa: CASSPNAGEEFF; cdr3_nt: TGTGCCAGCTCACCCAATGCAGGGGAGGAGTTCTTC
clone_size: many; v_call: TRBV11-2; d_call: .; j_call: TRBJ2-1; cdr3_aa: CASSFSNNEQFF; cdr3_nt: TGTGCCAGCAGCTTTAGCAACAATGAGCAGTTCTTC
clone_size: few; v_call: TRBV3-1; d_call: TRBD2; j_call: TRBJ2-7; cdr3_aa: CASSQGGSGRPFHEQYF; cdr3_nt: TGTGCCAGCAGCCAAGGGGGGAGCGGGAGACCTTTCCACGAGCAGTACTTC
clone_size: .; v_call: TRBV7-2; d_call: TRBD1; j_call: TRBJ1-2; cdr3_aa: CASSPVDGQGIRGYTF; cdr3_nt: TGTGCCAGCAGCCCCGTGGATGGACAGGGTATTCGTGGCTACACCTTC
clone_size: .; v_call: TRBV20-1; d_call: TRBD2; j_call: TRBJ2-1; cdr3_aa: CSARVAGGTYNEQFF; cdr3_nt: TGCAGTGCTAGAGTGGCGGGGGGGACCTACAATGAGCAGTTCTTC
clone_size: few; v_call: TRBV12-3/TRBV12-4; d_call: .; j_call: TRBJ1-2; cdr3_aa: CASSLQQGWLTYGYTF; cdr3_nt: TGTGCCAGCAGCCTACAACAGGGATGGCTAACGTATGGCTACACCTTC
clone_size: .; v_call: TRBV24-1; d_call: .; j_call: TRBJ2-3; cdr3_aa: CATRSSGDTDTQYF; cdr3_nt: TGTGCCACCAGGAGTTCGGGGGACACAGATACGCAGTATTTT
clone_size: .; v_call: TRBV24-1; d_call: TRBD2; j_call: TRBJ2-5; cdr3_aa: CATSDLTGTRLQETQYF; cdr3_nt: TGTGCCACCAGTGATTTGACCGGGACTAGACTTCAAGAGACCCAGTACTTC
clone_size: .; v_call: TRBV7-9; d_call: .; j_call: TRBJ2-7; cdr3_aa: CASSLPPDYLEQYF; cdr3_nt: TGTGCCAGCAGCCTCCCACCTGACTATCTCGAGCAGTACTTC
clone_size: few; v_call: TRBV6-2/TRBV6-3; d_call: TRBD2; j_call: TRBJ2-2; cdr3_aa: CASSPYLAGTNTGELFF; cdr3_nt: TGTGCCAGCAGTCCCTATCTAGCGGGGACCAACACCGGGGAGCTGTTTTTT
clone_size: few; v_call: TRBV14; d_call: TRBD1; j_call: TRBJ2-7; cdr3_aa: CASSHWTGRNYYEQYF; cdr3_nt: TGTGCCAGCAGCCATTGGACAGGCCGAAACTACTACGAGCAGTACTTC
clone_size: few; v_call: TRBV29-1; d_call: .; j_call: TRBJ2-7; cdr3_aa: CSVGYRGGSWQYF; cdr3_nt: TGCAGCGTTGGCTACAGGGGGGGTTCTTGGCAGTACTTC
clone_size: few; v_call: TRBV6-6; d_call: TRBD1; j_call: TRBJ2-7; cdr3_aa: CASTREGQGDEQYF; cdr3_nt: TGTGCCAGCACCCGAGAGGGACAGGGCGACGAGCAGTACTTC
clone_size: few; v_call: TRBV9; d_call: .; j_call: TRBJ2-7; cdr3_aa: CASSVGSGASAGKGYEQYF; cdr3_nt: TGTGCCAGCAGCGTAGGGTCGGGAGCGTCGGCAGGGAAGGGATACGAGCAGTACTTC
clone_size: .; v_call: TRBV12-3/TRBV12-4; d_call: .; j_call: TRBJ1-5; cdr3_aa: CASSFTGRNQPQHF; cdr3_nt: TGTGCCAGCAGTTTTACAGGGAGGAATCAGCCCCAGCATTTT